The clone carrying this T cell receptor (beta chain) has only a few counts. Antigen: not known. The data originate from a study of identical twins. Study-level points and caveats: Not following the same donors, the study drew its conclusions from cross-sectional statistical analysis.

The germline CDR1 and CDR2 sequences are DFQATT and SNEGSKA (reference sequence). The CDR3 has 13 amino acids. Trimming removed 3 bases at V and 0 bases at J, with 9 bases between. TCRdb redid the calling of the 5' RACE reads with MiXCR, one entry per CDR3 protein. The sample lists around 220,000 distinct CDR3 sequences; over 13% were seen once. The receptor was derived from a woman under 30 in good health. The chain combines TRBV20-1 with TRBJ2-7; D not certain. Sequences were obtained from memory (CD45RO+) T cells sorted from blood. The CDR3 reads CSARARPSYEQYF. CDR3 nucleotides: TGCAGTGCTAGGGCTCGGCCCTCCTACGAGCAGTACTTC.